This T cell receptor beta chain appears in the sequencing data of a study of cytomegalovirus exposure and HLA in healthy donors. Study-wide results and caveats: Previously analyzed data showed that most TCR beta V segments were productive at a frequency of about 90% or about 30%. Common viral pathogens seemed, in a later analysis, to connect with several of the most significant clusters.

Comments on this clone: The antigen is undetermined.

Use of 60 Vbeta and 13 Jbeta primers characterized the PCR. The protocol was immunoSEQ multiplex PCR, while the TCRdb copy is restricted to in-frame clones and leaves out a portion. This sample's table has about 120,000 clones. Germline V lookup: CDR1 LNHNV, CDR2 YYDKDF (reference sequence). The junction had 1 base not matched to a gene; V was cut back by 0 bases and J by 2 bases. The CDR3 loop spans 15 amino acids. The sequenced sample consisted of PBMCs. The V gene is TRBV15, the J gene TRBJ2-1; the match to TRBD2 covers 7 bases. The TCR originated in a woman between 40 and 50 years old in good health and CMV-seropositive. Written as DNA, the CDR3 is TGTGCCACCAGCAGAGATCGGGAGGCCTACAATGAGCAGTTCTTC. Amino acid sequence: CATSRDREAYNEQFF. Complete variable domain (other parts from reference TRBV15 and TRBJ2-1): DAMVIQNPRYQVTQFGKPVTLSCSQTLNHNVMYWYQQKSSQAPKLLFHYYDKDFNNEADTPDNFQSRRPNTSFCFLDIRSPGLGDTAMYLCATSRDREAYNEQFFGPGTRLTVL.